These 8 T cell receptor beta chains were sequenced from one sample in a study of molecular identifiers for immune sequencing clone quantification. TCRdb called the PCR reads again in MiXCR, with one record for every CDR3 protein. Altogether a few hundred thousand distinct CDR3 sequences are present, 24% being singletons, with the ten largest covering about 0.71%. Sequenced: naive CD8+ T cells from blood, with Jurkat cell RNA spiked in. Noted subset: FACS-sorted CD8+CD4-CCR7+CD45RA+ naive T cells. The origin of the receptors is a human donor in good health. Some libraries in this study had Jurkat cell RNA spiked in.

The genes are TRBV28 and TRBJ2-3, with 9 bases fitting TRBD1. The J call may be faulty, since TRBJ1-5 better matches the DNA end. Germline V lookup: CDR1 MDHEN, CDR2 SYDVKM. The CDR3 extends over 15 amino acids. DNA for the CDR3: TGTGCCAGCAGTTTACGGACAGGGGTTACAGATACGCAGCATTTT. Translating gives CASSLRTGVTDTQHF.

This clonotype was picked up many times. The chain couples TRBV23-1 to TRBJ2-7; TRBD1 aligns across 7 bases. TRBV23-1 is annotated as an ORF whose role is uncertain. Trimming took 3 bases from V and 3 from J; bases not matched to a gene: 11. The CDR3 totals 16 residues. The CDR3 sequence: CASSHRGARDSYEQYF. The CDR3 bases are TGCGCCAGCAGTCATCGAGGGGCCAGGGACAGCTACGAGCAGTACTTC.

This clonotype was seen more than once but under ten times. This chain uses TRBV20-1 with TRBJ2-5; 8 positions agree with TRBD2. V was pared by 4 bases and J by 5 bases, with 3 bases of the junction left unmatched. CDR1 is DFQATT, CDR2 SNEGSKA, per germline (reference sequence). The CDR3 consists of 12 residues. The CDR3 coding sequence is TGCAGTGCTAAACCGGGAGGGGAGACCCAGTACTTC. It encodes CSAKPGGETQYF.

The V gene is TRBV30, the J gene TRBJ1-4, with D uncertain. The germline CDR1 and CDR2 sequences are GTSNPN and SVGIG (reference sequence). V was cut by 0 bases and J by 0 bases, with 5 bases left in between. This CDR3 has 14 residues. The CDR3 region has the DNA TGTGCCTGGAGTGTGACTTCAACTAATGAAAAACTGTTTTTT. It specifies CAWSVTSTNEKLFF.

The chain couples TRBV20-1 to TRBJ2-7; 8 nucleotides align to TRBD1. The CDR3 spans 15 residues. V lost 1 base and J lost 0; bases outside the gene matches: 5. In germline, CDR1 is DFQATT, CDR2 SNEGSKA (reference sequence). CDR3 DNA: TGCAGTGCTAGAGTCGTGGACAGGGCCTCCTACGAGCAGTACTTC. Translated, it gives CSARVVDRASYEQYF.

The chain combines TRBV9 with TRBJ2-2; no definite D call. Germline V gene sequence: CDR1 SGDLS, CDR2 YYNGEE. Trimming took off 8 bases at V and 3 bases at J, with 8 bases between the two ends. The CDR3 loop spans 12 amino acids. CDR3 in amino acids: CARRKDTGELFF. For the CDR3, the DNA is TGTGCCAGAAGGAAGGACACCGGGGAGCTGTTTTTT.

This chain uses TRBV5-4 with TRBJ2-3; TRBD1 matches 9 bases. Trimming took 0 bases from V and 6 from J; bases not matched to a gene: 8. The CDR3 sequence is 16 residues long. The germline gives CDR1 SGHNT, CDR2 YYREEE (reference sequence). CDR3 in DNA: TGTGCCAGCAGCTTGGGACAGGGGGGGGTTTTTGATACGCAGTATTTT. It yields the protein CASSLGQGGVFDTQYF.

V usage is TRBV6-5 and J usage is TRBJ1-1; D is unresolved. The CDR3 consists of 13 residues. V was cut by 5 bases and J by 5 bases, with 12 bases left in between. The germline V gene has CDR1 MNHEY and CDR2 SVGAGI. The CDR3: CASSHTGRTEAFF. CDR3 nucleotide sequence: TGTGCCAGCAGTCACACTGGAAGAACTGAAGCTTTCTTT.